This is a list of T cell receptor beta chains from one sample in a study of siplizumab effects on memory and regulatory T cells. This table comes from immunoSEQ multiplex PCR, and its TCRdb copy is limited to in-frame clones, with some not included. The repertoire holds about 100,000 clones, with roughly nine tenths as singletons. The specimen sequenced was CD4+ T cells sorted from blood. All receptors come from a human donor in good health. CDR3s include the opening cysteine and the closing phenylalanine or tryptophan. A D gene is named only where the DNA matches it firmly. Clone size is shown for a subset of rows, as once, few, many or a class of expanded clone.

TRBV19	.	TRBD1	CASTADRDRTEAFF
TRBV19	.	.	CASSIKTNTGELFF
TRBV6-5	.	.	CASSSAVGSGNTEAFF
TRBV5-1	once	TRBD1	CASSHGRGPTNTGELFF
TRBV5-1	.	.	CASSGGRSNEKLFF
TRBV2	.	TRBD1	CASRAGGYEAFF
TRBV29-1	.	.	CSVGSYTF
TRBV6-5	.	TRBD1	CASSWTGDHNYGYTF
TRBV5-1	.	TRBD2	CASSETSGPQYF
TRBV11-2	once	.	CASSFRRPNLGVKPDTQYF
TRBV2	.	.	CASSRIRIDEKLFF
TRBV9	.	.	CASSVRGQPTGELFF
TRBV14	.	.	CASSPGSSGANVLTF
TRBV2	.	TRBD2	CASSDSRGRATGELFF
TRBV14	.	TRBD1	CASSREVTGDSPLHF
TRBV9	.	.	CASSRTEVYEQYF
TRBV6-6	.	.	CASVRGASGNTIYF
TRBV7-6	few	TRBD2	CASSLGTSGSYEQYF
TRBV30	.	.	CAWSSEGTEAFF
TRBV5-6	.	.	CASSFGENQPQHF
TRBV5-1	.	.	CASSSDGFHEKLFF
TRBV2	.	.	CASKEGATSYNEQFF
TRBV29-1	.	TRBD1	CSVDQGARETQYF
TRBV10-1	.	.	CASSPSGDTEAFF
TRBV5-6	.	.	CASSRASGKRAEAFF
TRBV7-9	.	TRBD2	CASSLAPLPGLANTGELFF
TRBV15	.	TRBD2	CATSRDRLAGTTDTQYF